This T cell receptor (beta chain) was captured in a study of technical replicates of blood from a handful of donors. This CDR3 comprises 13 residues. V lost 3 bases to trimming and J lost 5 bases; unmatched junction nucleotides: 1. Germline assignment: CDR1 SGHRS and CDR2 YFSETQ. The method was immunoSEQ multiplex PCR; TCRdb's version includes in-frame clones alone and lacks a portion of them. The data show 60,000 to 70,000 clones, 95% to 98% seen once. What was sequenced was T cells isolated from PBMCs. The chain employs TRBV5-1 and TRBJ2-3; 9 bases agree with TRBD1. This sequence originates from a human donor in good health. The CDR3 here is CASSWDRVDTQYF. CDR3 DNA sequence: TGCGCCAGCAGCTGGGACAGGGTAGATACGCAGTATTTT.